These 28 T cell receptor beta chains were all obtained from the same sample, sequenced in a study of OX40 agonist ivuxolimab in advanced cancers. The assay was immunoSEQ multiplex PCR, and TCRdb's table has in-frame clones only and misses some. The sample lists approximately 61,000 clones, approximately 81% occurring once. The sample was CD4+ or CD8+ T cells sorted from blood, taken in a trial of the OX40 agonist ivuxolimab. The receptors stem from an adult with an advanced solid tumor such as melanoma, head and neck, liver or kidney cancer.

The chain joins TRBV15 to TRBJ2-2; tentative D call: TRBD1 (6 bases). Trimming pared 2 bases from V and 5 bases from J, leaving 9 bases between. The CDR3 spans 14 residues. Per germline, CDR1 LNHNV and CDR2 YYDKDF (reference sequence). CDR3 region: CATSRKTGTGELFF. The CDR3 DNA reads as TGTGCCACCAGCAGAAAAACAGGGACCGGGGAGCTGTTTTTT.

The CDR3 is CASSLALPGTEAFF. The CDR3 DNA reads as TGTGCCAGCAGCTTAGCTTTGCCAGGCACTGAAGCTTTCTTT. The chain links TRBV7-8 to TRBJ1-1; D remains unclear. The CDR3 is 14 amino acids. Germline V CDR1 and CDR2: SGHVS, FQNEAQ. Trimming stripped 0 bases from V and 4 bases from J, with 9 bases between.

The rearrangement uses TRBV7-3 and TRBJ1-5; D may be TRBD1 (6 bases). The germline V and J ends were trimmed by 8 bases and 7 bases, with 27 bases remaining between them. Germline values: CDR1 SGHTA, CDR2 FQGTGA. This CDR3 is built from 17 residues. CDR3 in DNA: TGTGCCAGCGCAAGACCTGGTTCGGACAGCTTAGGACAGCCCCAGCATTTT. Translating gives CASARPGSDSLGQPQHF.

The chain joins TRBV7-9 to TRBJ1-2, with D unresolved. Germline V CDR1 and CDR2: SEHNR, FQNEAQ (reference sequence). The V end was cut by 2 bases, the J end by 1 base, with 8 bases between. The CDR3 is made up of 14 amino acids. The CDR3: CASSLNMGNYGYTF. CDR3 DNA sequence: TGTGCCAGCAGCTTAAACATGGGTAACTATGGCTACACCTTC. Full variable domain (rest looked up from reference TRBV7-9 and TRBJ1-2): DTGVSQNPRHKITKRGQNVTFRCDPISEHNRLYWYRQTLGQGPEFLTYFQNEAQLEKSRLLSDRFSAERPKGSFSTLEIQRTEQGDSAMYLCASSLNMGNYGYTFGSGTRLTVV.

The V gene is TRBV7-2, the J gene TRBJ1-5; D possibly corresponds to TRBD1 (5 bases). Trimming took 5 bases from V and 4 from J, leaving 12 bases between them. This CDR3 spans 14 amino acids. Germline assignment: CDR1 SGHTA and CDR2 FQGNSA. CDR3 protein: CASSRGGGNQPQHF. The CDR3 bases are TGTGCCAGCAGCCGCGGGGGGGGAAATCAGCCCCAGCATTTT.

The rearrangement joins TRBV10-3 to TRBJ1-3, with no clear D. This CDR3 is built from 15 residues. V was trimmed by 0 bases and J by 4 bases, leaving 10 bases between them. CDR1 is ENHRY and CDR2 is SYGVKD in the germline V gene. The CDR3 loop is CAISESRVLGNTIYF. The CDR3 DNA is TGTGCCATCAGTGAGTCTCGTGTTCTAGGAAACACCATATATTTT.

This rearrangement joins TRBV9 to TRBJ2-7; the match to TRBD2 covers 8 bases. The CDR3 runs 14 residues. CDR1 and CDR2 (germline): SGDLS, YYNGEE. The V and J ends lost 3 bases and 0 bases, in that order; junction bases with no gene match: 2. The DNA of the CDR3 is TGTGCCAGCAGCGAGACTAGCGCCTCCTACGAGCAGTACTTC. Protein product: CASSETSASYEQYF. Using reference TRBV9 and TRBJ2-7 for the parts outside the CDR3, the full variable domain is DSGVTQTPKHLITATGQRVTLRCSPRSGDLSVYWYQQSLDQGLQFLIQYYNGEERAKGNILERFSAQQFPDLHSELNLSSLELGDSALYFCASSETSASYEQYFGPGTRLTVT.

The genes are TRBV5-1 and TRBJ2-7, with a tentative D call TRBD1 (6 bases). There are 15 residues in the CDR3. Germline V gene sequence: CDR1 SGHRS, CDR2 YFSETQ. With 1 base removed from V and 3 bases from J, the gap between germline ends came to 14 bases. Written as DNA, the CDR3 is TGCGCCAGCAGCTTGAACCCTGACAGGAACTACGAGCAGTACGTC. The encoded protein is CASSLNPDRNYEQYV.

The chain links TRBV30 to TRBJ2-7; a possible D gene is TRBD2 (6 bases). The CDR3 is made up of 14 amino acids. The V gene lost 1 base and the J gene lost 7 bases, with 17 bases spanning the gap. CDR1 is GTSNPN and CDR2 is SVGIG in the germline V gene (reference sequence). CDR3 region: CAWSGSTAGREQYF. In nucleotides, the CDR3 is TGTGCCTGGAGTGGATCTACGGCGGGAAGGGAGCAGTACTTC.

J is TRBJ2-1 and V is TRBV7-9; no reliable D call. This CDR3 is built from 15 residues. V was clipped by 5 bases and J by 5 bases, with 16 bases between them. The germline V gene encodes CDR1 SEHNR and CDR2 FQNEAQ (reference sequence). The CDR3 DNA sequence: TGTGCCAGCAGCCAATTCCCGCTAGTGGACAATGAGCAGTTCTTC. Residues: CASSQFPLVDNEQFF.

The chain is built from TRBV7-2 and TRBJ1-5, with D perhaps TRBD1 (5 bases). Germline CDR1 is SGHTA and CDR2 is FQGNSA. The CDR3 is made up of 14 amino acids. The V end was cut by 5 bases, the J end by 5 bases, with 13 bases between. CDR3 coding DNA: TGTGCCAGCAGCCCGTACGGGACGCATCAGCCCCAGCATTTT. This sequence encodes CASSPYGTHQPQHF.

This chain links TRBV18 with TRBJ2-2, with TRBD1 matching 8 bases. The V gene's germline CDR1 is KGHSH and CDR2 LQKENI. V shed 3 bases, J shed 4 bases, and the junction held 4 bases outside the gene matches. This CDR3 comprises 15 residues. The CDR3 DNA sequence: TGTGCCAGCTCACCCGGGACAGGACTCACCGGGGAGCTGTTTTTT. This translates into CASSPGTGLTGELFF.

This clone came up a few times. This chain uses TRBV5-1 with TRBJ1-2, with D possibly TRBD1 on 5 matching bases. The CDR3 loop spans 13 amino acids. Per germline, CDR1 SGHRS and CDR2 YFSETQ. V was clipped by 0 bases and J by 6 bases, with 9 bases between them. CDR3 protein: CASSLGGENGYTF. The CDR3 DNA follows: TGCGCCAGCAGCTTGGGAGGGGAAAATGGCTACACCTTC.

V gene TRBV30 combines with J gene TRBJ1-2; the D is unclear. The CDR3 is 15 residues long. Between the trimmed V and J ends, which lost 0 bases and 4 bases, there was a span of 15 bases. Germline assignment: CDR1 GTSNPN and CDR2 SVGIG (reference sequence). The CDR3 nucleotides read TGTGCCTGGAGTGTATTCGCAGGAAGCTTCTATGGCTACACCTTC. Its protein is CAWSVFAGSFYGYTF.

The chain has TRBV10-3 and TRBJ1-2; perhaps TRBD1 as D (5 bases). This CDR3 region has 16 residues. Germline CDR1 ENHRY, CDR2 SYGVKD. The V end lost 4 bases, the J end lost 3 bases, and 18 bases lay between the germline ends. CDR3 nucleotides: TGTGCCATCAGTGTTGATAAGGACACACCGTACTATGGCTACACCTTC. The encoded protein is CAISVDKDTPYYGYTF.

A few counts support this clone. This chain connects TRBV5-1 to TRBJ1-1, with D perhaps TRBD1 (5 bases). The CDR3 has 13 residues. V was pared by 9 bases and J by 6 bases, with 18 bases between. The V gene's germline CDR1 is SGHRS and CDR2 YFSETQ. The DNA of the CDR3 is TGCGCCACCAAGACGGGGCGTAACGCTGAAGCTTTCTTT. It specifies CATKTGRNAEAFF. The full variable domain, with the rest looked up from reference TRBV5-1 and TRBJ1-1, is KAGVTQTPRYLIKTRGQQVTLSCSPISGHRSVSWYQQTPGQGLQFLFEYFSETQRNKGNFPGRFSGRQFSNSRSEMNVSTLELGDSALYLCATKTGRNAEAFFGQGTRLTVV.

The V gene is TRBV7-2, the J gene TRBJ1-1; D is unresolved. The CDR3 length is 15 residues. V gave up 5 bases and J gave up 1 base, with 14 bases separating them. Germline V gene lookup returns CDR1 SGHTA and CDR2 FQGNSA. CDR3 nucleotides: TGTGCCAGCAGCCCACACCCCCTCACGAACACTGAAGCTTTCTTT. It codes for CASSPHPLTNTEAFF.

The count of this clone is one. The CDR3 protein is CASSVRGGGETQYF. The CDR3 DNA reads as TGTGCCAGCAGCGTGCGGGGAGGCGGCGAGACCCAGTACTTC. The chain couples TRBV5-4 to TRBJ2-5; tentatively, D is TRBD2 (6 bases). V was trimmed by 4 bases and J by 5 bases, leaving 15 bases between them. This CDR3 is 14 amino acids long. Germline V CDR1 and CDR2: SGHNT, YYREEE (reference sequence).

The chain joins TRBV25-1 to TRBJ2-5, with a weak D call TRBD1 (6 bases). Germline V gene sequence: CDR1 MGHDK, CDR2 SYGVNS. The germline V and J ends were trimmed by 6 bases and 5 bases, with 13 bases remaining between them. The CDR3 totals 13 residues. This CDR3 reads CASSPQGPETQYF. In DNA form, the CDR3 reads TGTGCCAGCAGCCCTCAGGGGCCGGAGACCCAGTACTTC.

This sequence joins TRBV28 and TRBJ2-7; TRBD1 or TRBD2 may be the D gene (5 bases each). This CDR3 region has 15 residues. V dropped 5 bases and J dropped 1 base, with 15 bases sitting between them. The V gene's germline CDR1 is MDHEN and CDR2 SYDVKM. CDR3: CASSPGTEGSYEQYF. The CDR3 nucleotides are TGTGCCAGCAGTCCCGGGACCGAGGGGTCCTACGAGCAGTACTTC. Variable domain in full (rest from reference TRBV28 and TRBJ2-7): DVKVTQSSRYLVKRTGEKVFLECVQDMDHENMFWYRQDPGLGLRLIYFSYDVKMKEKGDIPEGYSVSREKKERFSLILESASTNQTSMYLCASSPGTEGSYEQYFGPGTRLTVT.

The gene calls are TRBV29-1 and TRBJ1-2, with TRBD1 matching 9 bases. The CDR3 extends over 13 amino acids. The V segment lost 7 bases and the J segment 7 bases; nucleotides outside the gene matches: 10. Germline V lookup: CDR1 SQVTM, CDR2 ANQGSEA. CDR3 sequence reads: CSARLQGATGYTF. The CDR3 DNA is TGCAGCGCCCGACTACAGGGGGCGACTGGCTACACCTTC.

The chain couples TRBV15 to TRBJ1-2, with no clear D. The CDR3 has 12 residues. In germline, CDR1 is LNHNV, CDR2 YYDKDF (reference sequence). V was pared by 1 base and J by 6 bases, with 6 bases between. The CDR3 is CATSRVEDGYTF. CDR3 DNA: TGTGCCACCAGCAGAGTTGAGGATGGCTACACCTTC.

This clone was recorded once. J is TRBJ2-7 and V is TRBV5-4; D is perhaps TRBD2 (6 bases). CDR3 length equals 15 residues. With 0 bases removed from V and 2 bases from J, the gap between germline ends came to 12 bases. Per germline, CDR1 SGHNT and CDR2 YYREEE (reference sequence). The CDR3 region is CASSLGGTHTYEQYF. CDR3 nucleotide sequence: TGTGCCAGCAGCTTGGGCGGGACCCATACCTACGAGCAGTACTTC.

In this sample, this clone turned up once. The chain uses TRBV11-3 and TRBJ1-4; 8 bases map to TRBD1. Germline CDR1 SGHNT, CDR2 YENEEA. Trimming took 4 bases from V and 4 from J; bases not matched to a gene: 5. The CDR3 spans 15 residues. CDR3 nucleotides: TGTGCCAGCAGCTCCGGACAGGGCGGTAATGAAAAACTGTTTTTT. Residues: CASSSGQGGNEKLFF. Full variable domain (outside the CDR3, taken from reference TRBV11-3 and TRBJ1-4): EAGVVQSPRYKIIEKKQPVAFWCNPISGHNTLYWYLQNLGQGPELLIRYENEEAVDDSQLPKDRFSAERLKGVDSTLKIQPAELGDSAVYLCASSSGQGGNEKLFFGSGTQLSVL.

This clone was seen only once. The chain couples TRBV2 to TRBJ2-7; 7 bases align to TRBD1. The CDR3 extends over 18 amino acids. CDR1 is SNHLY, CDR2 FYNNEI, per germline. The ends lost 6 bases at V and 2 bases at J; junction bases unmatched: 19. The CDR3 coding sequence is TGTGCCAGCAGCCTAACAGGGGCGCAAGAGACCGAAACCTACGAGCAGTACTTC. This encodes CASSLTGAQETETYEQYF.

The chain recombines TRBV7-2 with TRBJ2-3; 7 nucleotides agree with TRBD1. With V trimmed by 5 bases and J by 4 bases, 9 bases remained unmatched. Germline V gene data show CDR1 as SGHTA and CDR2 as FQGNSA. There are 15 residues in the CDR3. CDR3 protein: CASSAWTGSSDTQYF. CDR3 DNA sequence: TGTGCCAGCAGCGCCTGGACAGGCTCCTCAGATACGCAGTATTTT.

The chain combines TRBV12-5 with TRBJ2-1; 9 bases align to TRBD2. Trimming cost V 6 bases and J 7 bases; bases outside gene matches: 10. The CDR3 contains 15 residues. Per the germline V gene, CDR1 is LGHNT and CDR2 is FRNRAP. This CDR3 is CASGPSGGRVNEQFF. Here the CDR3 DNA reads TGTGCTAGTGGCCCCAGTGGCGGGAGGGTTAATGAGCAGTTCTTC.

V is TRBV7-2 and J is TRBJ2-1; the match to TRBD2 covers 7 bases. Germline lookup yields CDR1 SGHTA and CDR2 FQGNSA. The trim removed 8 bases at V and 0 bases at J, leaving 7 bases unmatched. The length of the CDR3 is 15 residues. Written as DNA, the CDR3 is TGTGCCAGCCACCCAGCGGGGAGCTCCTACAATGAGCAGTTCTTC. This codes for CASHPAGSSYNEQFF.